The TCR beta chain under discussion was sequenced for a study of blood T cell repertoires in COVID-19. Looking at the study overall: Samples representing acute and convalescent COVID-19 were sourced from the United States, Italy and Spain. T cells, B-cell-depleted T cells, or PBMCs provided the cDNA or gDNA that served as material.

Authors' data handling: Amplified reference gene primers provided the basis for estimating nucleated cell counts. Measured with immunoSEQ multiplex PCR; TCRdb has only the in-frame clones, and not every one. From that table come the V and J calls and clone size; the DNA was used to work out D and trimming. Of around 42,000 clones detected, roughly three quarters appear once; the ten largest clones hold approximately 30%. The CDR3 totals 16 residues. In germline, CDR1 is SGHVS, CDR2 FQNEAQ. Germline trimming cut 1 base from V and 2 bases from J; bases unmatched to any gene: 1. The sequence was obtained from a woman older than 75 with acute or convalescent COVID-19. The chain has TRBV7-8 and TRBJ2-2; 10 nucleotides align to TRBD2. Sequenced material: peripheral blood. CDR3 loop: CASSLGLAGNTGELFF. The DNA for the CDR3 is TGTGCCAGCAGCTTAGGACTAGCGGGTAACACCGGGGAGCTGTTTTTT.